This T cell receptor (beta chain) is drawn from a study of cytotoxic CD8 clonotypes in ibrutinib-treated CLL (dated by TCRdb to the early 2020s). As for the study more broadly: The cohort had about a dozen relapsed/refractory and around 14 treatment-naive patients; 17 were IGHV unmutated. Longitudinal samples were available for about 30% of the roughly 86 trial participants. Every sample from remission and from progressive disease was obtained while the patients were still on ibrutinib. Cryopreserved peripheral blood mononuclear cells were collected before treatment, at response, and at either disease progression or sustained remission. On average, each sample had about 250,000 productive templates and roughly 95,000 productive rearrangements. The response samples were drawn at a median of 12 months into treatment, with a range of roughly 6 to 36 months. Partial responses were observed in about 25 patients and complete responses in 2; after a median follow-up of around 68 months, remission was maintained in around 14 patients and progression was observed in 12. What the study reported, not specific to this receptor: Public clonotypes were rare and either shrank or stayed stable during treatment, and the rise in clonality at ibrutinib response reflected expansion of private clonotypes. Baseline clonality exceeded that of age-matched healthy donors and correlated strongly with circulating CD8+ T-cell counts. An increase in clonality was observed at ibrutinib response, with clonality remaining stable during sustained remission and falling back toward baseline at progression. Sampling times were not matched between patients in sustained remission and patients whose disease was progressing, and lymph node repertoires were not examined.

On a MiSeq, deep resolution sequencing aimed for a depth between 1 in 1 million and 1 in 200,000 T cells, with each clonotype covered 10x on average. The immunoSEQ hsTCRB Kit was used to generate the TCR beta libraries. Per the authors' processing: The data were analyzed with ImmunoSEQ Analyzer and ImmunoSEQ Data Assistant, and V, D and J gene assignments followed IMGT definitions. Clonality, which ranges from 0 to 1, was calculated by subtracting the normalized Shannon entropy of productive rearrangement frequencies from one. Public clonotype analysis was restricted to overrepresented clonotypes comprising at least 0.05% of each patient's repertoire. About twelve age-matched healthy donor repertoires from immuneACCESS were used as controls for clonality. TCRdb's version of the immuneACCESS table is confined to in-frame rearrangements and falls short of the full clone set. An unresolved V gene accounts for under half of the shortfall where checked; the remainder is of unknown origin. That table supplies the V and J calls and clone size; D and trimming were determined from the DNA. The sample contains 150,000 or so clones, 79% of them found a single time. 9.5% to 15% of the sample is held by the ten biggest clonotypes.

What the time point label conveys for this sample: about a year on ibrutinib. For TCR beta library preparation, about 1.8 micrograms of genomic DNA were isolated from cryopreserved PBMCs. Longitudinal blood samples from CLL patients on ibrutinib monotherapy were analyzed using high-throughput TCR beta sequencing. The patients took part in an open-label, single-center phase 2 trial of ibrutinib monotherapy. Reading from cysteine to phenylalanine, the CDR3 counts 16 amino acids. Just CDR3 DNA is preserved here, 48 bases in frame from base 1. V is clipped by 4 bases and J by 4 bases, and the sequence between their germline boundaries is 19 bases long. Looking up the germline V gene yields CDR1 SGHAT and CDR2 FQNNGV. Comment on this clone: What antigen it recognizes has not been identified. Per-base quality was not reported, and no clone a single base away is much larger than it.

The sequence is built from TRBV11-2 and TRBJ1-2; matching of 6 bases hints at TRBD1 as the D gene. This clonotype was obtained from a human donor with chronic lymphocytic leukemia. The sequenced sample was PBMCs, obtained after 12 months of ibrutinib treatment. The nucleotide sequence is given as TGTGCCAGCAGCTCCATTAGCGTGGACAGTCCCTATGGCTACACCTTC. This translates into CASSSISVDSPYGYTF.